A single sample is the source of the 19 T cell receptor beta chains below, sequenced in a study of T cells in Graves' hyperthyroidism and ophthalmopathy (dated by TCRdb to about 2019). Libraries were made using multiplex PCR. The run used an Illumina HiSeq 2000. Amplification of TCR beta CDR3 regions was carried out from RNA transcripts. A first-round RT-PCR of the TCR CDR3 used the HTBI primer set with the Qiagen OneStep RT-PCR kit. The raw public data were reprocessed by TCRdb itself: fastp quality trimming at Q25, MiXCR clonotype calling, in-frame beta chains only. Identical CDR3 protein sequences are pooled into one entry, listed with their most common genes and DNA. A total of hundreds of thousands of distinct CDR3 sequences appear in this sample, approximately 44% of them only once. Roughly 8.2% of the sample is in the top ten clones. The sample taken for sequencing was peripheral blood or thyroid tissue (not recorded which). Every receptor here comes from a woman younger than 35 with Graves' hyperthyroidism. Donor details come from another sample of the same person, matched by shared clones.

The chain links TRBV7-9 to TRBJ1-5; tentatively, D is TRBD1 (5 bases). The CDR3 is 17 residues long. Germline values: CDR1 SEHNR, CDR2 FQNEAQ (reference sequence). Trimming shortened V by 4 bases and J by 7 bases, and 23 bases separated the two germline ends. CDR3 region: CASSSQGKGAYEQPQHF. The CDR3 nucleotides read TGTGCCAGCAGCTCGCAGGGAAAGGGAGCCTACGAGCAGCCCCAGCATTTT. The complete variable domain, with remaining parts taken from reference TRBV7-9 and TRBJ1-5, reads DTGVSQNPRHKITKRGQNVTFRCDPISEHNRLYWYRQTLGQGPEFLTYFQNEAQLEKSRLLSDRFSAERPKGSFSTLEIQRTEQGDSAMYLCASSSQGKGAYEQPQHFGDGTRLSIL.

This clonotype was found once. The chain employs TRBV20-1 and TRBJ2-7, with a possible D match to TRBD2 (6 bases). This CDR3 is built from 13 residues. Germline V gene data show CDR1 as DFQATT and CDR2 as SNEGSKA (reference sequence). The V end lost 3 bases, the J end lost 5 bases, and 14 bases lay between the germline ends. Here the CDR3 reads CSARMTGDHEQYF. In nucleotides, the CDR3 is TGCAGTGCTAGGATGACGGGAGACCACGAGCAGTACTTC.

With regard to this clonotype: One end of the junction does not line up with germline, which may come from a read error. CDR3 in amino acids: CASSTRPGTENTGELFF. The CDR3 region has the DNA TGTGCCAGCAGCACCCGACCTGGGACAGAAAACACCGGGGAGCTGTTTTTT. This rearrangement joins TRBV5-1 to TRBJ2-2; TRBD1 matches 7 bases. From germline, CDR1 is SGHRS and CDR2 YFSETQ. This CDR3 is built from 17 residues.

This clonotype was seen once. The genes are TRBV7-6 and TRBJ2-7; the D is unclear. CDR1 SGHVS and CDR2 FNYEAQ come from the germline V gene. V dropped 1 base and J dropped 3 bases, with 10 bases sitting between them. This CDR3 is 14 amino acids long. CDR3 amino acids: CASSLVGSDYEQYF. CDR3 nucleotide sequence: TGTGCCAGCAGCTTAGTAGGATCGGACTACGAGCAGTACTTC.

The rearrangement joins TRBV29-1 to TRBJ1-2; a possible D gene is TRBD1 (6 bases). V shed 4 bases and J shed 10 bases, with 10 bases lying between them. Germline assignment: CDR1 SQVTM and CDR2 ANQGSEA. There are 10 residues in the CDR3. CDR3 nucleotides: TGCAGCGTTGGGGCAGGGGACTACACCTTC. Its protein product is CSVGAGDYTF.

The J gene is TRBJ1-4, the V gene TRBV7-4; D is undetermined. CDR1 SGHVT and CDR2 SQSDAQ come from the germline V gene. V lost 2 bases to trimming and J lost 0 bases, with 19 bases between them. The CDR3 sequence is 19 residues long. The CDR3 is CASSLNGFLSNTTNEKLFF. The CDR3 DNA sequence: TGTGCCAGCAGCTTAAATGGCTTCCTTTCCAATACAACTAATGAAAAACTGTTTTTT. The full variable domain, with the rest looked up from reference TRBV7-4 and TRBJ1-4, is GAGVSQSPRYKVAKRGRDVALRCDSISGHVTLYWYRQTLGQGSEVLTYSQSDAQRDKSGRPSGRFSAERPERSVSTLKIQRTEQGDSAVYLCASSLNGFLSNTTNEKLFFGSGTQLSVL.

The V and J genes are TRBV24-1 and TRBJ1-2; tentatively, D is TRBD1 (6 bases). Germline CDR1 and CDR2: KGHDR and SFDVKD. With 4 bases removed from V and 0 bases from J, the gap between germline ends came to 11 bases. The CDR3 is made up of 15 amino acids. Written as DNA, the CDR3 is TGTGCCACCAGTGACTCGACAGGCGCTAACTATGGCTACACCTTC. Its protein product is CATSDSTGANYGYTF.

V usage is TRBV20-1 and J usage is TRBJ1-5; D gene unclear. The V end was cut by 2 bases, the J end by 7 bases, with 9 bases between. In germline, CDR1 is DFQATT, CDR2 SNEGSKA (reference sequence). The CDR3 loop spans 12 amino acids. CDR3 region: CSARPLGQPQHF. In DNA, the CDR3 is TGCAGTGCTAGACCCCTCGGCCAGCCCCAGCATTTT.

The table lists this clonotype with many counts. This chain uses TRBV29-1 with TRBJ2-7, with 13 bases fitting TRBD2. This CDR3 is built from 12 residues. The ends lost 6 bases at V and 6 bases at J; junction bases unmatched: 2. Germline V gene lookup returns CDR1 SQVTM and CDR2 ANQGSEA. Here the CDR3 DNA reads TGCAGCGTAGGGACTAGCGGGGTCGAGCAGTACTTC. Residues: CSVGTSGVEQYF.

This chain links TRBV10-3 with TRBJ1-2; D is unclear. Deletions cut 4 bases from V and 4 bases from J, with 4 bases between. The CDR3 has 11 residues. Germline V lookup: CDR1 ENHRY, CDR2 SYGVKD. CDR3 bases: TGTGCCATCAGTGGCATCTATGGCTACACCTTC. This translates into CAISGIYGYTF.

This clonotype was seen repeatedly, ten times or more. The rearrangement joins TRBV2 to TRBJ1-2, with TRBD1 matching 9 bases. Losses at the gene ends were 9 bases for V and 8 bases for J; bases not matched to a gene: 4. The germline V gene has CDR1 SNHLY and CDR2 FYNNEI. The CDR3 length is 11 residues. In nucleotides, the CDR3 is TGTGCCAGACGACAGGGGGACGGCTACACCTTC. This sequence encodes CARRQGDGYTF.

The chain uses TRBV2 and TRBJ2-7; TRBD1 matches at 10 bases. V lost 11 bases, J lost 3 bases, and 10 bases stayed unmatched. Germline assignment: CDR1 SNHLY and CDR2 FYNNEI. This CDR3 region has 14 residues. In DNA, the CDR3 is TGTGCCCGGGTTGGGACAGGGGATGGCTACGAGCAGTACTTC. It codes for CARVGTGDGYEQYF.

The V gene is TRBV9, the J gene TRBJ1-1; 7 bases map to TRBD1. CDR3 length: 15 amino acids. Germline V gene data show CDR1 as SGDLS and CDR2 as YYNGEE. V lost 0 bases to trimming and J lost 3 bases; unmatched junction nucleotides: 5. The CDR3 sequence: CASSVELGGYTEAFF. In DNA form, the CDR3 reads TGTGCCAGCAGCGTAGAGCTAGGGGGCTACACTGAAGCTTTCTTT. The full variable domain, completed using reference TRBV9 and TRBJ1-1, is DSGVTQTPKHLITATGQRVTLRCSPRSGDLSVYWYQQSLDQGLQFLIQYYNGEERAKGNILERFSAQQFPDLHSELNLSSLELGDSALYFCASSVELGGYTEAFFGQGTRLTVV.

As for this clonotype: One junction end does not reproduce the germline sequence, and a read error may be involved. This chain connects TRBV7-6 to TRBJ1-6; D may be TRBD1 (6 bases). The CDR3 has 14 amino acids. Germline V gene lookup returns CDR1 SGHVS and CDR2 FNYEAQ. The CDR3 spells CASSLEGGDRSLNF. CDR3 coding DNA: TGTGCCAGCAGCTTAGAGGGGGGGGATCGGTCGCTCAACTTT.

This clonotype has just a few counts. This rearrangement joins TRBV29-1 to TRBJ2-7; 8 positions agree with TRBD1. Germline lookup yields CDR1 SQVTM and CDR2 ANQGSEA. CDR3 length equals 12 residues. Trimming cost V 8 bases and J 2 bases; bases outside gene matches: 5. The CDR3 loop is CSTRTGTYEQYF. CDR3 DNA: TGCAGCACCCGGACAGGGACCTACGAGCAGTACTTC.

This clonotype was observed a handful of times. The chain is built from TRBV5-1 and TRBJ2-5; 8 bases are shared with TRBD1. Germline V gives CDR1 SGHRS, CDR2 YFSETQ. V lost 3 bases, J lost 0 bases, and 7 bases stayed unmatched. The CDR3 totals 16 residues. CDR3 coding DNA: TGCGCCAGCAGCTCGTGGACAGGGCTAAACCAAGAGACCCAGTACTTC. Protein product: CASSSWTGLNQETQYF.

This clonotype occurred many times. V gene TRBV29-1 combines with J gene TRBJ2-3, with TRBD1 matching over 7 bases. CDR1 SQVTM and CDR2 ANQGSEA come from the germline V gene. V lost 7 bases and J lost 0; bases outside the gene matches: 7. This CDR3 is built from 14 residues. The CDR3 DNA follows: TGCAGCGCAAGCAGGGGGTTCAGCACAGATACGCAGTATTTT. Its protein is CSASRGFSTDTQYF.

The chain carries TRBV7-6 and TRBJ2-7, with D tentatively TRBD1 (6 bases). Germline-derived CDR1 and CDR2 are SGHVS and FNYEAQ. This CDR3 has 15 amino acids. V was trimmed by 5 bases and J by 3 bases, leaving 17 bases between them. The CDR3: CASSATGPTHYEQYF. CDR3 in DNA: TGTGCCAGCAGCGCGACAGGACCAACTCACTACGAGCAGTACTTC.

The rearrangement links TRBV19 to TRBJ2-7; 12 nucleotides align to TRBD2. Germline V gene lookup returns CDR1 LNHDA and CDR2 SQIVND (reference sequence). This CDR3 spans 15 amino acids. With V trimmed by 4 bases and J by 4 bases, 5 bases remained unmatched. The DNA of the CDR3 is TGTGCCAGTAGTACCCGGACTAGCGGGACTTACGAGCAGTACTTC. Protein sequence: CASSTRTSGTYEQYF.